This entry features one T cell receptor (beta chain) sequence. Its antigen is unknown. Each of the donors was a healthy bone marrow donor. The data belong to a study of cytomegalovirus exposure and HLA in healthy donors. Looking at the study overall: The study's early data release held roughly 90 million unique TCRs from HLA-typed donors.

General study points: Sequencing depth across donors, presence/absence analyses assumed, was roughly uniform.

Amplification used 60 Vbeta primers and 13 Jbeta primers. TCRdb keeps only in-frame clones here, not all; method: immunoSEQ multiplex PCR. The table has more than 150,000 clones, roughly 74% seen once. This CDR3 is built from 15 residues. Trimming removed 5 bases from V and 7 bases from J, with 18 bases in between. CDR1 is SGHVS, CDR2 FQNEAQ, per germline. This receptor was obtained from a woman in her 40s in good health and CMV-seropositive. Sequenced sample: PBMCs. This chain connects TRBV7-8 to TRBJ1-5; D gene uncertain. CDR3: CASSPSPAWRQPQHF. The CDR3 coding sequence is TGTGCCAGCAGCCCATCACCGGCCTGGAGGCAGCCCCAGCATTTT.